This T cell receptor beta chain is from a study of tissue T cells after allogeneic stem cell transplantation. General study points: Motif-based clustering found tissue-specific repertoire signatures shared across patients, though few clones were shared. Alloreactivity or antigen specificity of tissue TCRs was not determined; some clones might be host cells. Anatomically similar tissues had similar TCR repertoires within each patient.

CDR3 length: 13 residues. Germline V gene sequence: CDR1 SGHSN, CDR2 HYEKVE. V was shortened by 0 bases and J by 5 bases, with 8 bases between the two germline ends. Time point described: mouse harvest day 7 after allogeneic transplant. Tail vein injection delivered 10^7 T-cell-depleted bone marrow cells and 10^6 splenic CD5+ T cells. This mouse GVHD model was MHC-mismatched B6 to BALB/c, profiled day 7 or 14. In the case of this clone: Its antigen is not identified. Gene and germline names: mouse. The CDR3 extends 1 residue past the end of the read, so its final part is completed from the germline J gene.

The assay was immunoSEQ multiplex PCR, and TCRdb's table has in-frame clones only and misses some. The data hold 8,000 to 8,500 clones, with approximately 50% observed a single time. V usage is TRBV12-1 and J usage is TRBJ2-5; tentatively, D is TRBD1 (7 bases). Sequenced input: gut tissue. This clonotype was sampled from a female BALB/c mouse given C57BL/6 T cells with graft-versus-host disease after an allogeneic hematopoietic cell transplant. Partial CDR3 DNA: TGTGCCAGCTCTCTCAGGGGGCGAGACACCCAGTAC. Amino acid sequence: CASSLRGRDTQY. The full CDR3 reads CASSLRGRDTQYF.